Described below is a single T cell receptor (beta chain) sequence and its context. The antigen is undetermined. The data originate from a study of cytomegalovirus exposure and HLA in healthy donors. It was with 60 Vbeta and 13 Jbeta primers that the PCR ran. Produced via immunoSEQ multiplex PCR; TCRdb's table is partial and in-frame only. The table includes approximately 88,000 clones, roughly 80% detected once. From germline, CDR1 is SGHTA and CDR2 FQGTGA. Trimming removed 4 bases from V and 3 bases from J; junction bases left unmatched: 12. This CDR3 has 18 residues. At sampling all donors were nominally healthy, likely with unrecorded immune exposures. General study points: Most CMV-associated TCR beta chains appeared HLA-restricted in a later analysis.

V is TRBV7-3 and J is TRBJ2-2, with TRBD2 matching over 9 bases. Input material: PBMCs. The TCR was taken from a middle-aged man in good health and CMV-seropositive. The CDR3 sequence is CASSSTRGLARDTGELFF. The CDR3 DNA sequence: TGTGCCAGCAGCTCAACCCGCGGACTAGCGAGGGACACCGGGGAGCTGTTTTTT.